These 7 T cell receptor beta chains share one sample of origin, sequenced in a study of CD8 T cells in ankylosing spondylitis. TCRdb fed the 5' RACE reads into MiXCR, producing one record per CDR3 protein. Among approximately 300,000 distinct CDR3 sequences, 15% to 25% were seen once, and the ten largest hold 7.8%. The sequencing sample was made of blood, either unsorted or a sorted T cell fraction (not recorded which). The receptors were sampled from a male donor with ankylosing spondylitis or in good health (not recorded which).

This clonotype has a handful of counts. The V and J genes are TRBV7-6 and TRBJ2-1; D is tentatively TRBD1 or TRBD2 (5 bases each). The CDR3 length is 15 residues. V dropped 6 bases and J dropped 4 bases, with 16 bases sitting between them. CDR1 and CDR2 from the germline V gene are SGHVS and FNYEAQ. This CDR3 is CASSSDPGAYNEQFF. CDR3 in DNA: TGTGCCAGCAGTTCTGATCCCGGGGCTTACAATGAGCAGTTCTTC.

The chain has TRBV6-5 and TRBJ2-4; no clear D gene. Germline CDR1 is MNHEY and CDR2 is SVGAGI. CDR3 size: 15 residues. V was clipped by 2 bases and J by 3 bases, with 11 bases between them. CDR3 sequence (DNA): TGTGCCAGCAGTTACGTGGGTTCGGACAAAAACATTCAGTACTTC. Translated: CASSYVGSDKNIQYF.

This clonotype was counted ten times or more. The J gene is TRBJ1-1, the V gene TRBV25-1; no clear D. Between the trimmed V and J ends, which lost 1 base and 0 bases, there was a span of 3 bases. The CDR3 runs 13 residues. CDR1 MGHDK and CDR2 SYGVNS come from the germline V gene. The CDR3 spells CASSELMNTEAFF. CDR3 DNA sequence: TGTGCCAGCAGTGAATTAATGAACACTGAAGCTTTCTTT.

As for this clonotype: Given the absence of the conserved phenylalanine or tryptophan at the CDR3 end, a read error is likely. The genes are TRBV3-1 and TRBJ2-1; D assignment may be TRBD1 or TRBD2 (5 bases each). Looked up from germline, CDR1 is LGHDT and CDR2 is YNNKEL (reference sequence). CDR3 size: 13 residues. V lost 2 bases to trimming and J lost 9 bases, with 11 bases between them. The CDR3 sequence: CASSQTRGSEQFS. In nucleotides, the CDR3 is TGTGCCAGCAGCCAAACGAGGGGCAGTGAGCAGTTCTCC.

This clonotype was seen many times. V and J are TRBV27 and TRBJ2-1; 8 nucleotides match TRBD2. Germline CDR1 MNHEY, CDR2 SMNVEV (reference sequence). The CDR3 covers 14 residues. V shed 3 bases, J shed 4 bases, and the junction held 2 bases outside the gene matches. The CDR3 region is CASSFRGRYNEQFF. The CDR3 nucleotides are TGTGCCAGCAGTTTTCGCGGGAGGTACAATGAGCAGTTCTTC.

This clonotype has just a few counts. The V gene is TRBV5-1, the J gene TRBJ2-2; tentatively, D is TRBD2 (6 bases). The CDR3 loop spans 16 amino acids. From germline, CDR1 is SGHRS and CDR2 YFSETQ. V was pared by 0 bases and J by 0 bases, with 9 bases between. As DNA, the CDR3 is TGCGCCAGCAGCTTGGCCAGGAGGGCGAACACCGGGGAGCTGTTTTTT. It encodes CASSLARRANTGELFF. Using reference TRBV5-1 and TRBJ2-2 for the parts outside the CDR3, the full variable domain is KAGVTQTPRYLIKTRGQQVTLSCSPISGHRSVSWYQQTPGQGLQFLFEYFSETQRNKGNFPGRFSGRQFSNSRSEMNVSTLELGDSALYLCASSLARRANTGELFFGEGSRLTVL.

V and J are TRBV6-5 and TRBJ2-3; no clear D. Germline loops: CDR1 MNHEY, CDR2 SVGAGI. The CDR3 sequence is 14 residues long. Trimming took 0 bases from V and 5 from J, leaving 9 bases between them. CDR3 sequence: CASSYSGSQDTQYF. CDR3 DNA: TGTGCCAGCAGTTACTCTGGCAGTCAAGATACGCAGTATTTT.